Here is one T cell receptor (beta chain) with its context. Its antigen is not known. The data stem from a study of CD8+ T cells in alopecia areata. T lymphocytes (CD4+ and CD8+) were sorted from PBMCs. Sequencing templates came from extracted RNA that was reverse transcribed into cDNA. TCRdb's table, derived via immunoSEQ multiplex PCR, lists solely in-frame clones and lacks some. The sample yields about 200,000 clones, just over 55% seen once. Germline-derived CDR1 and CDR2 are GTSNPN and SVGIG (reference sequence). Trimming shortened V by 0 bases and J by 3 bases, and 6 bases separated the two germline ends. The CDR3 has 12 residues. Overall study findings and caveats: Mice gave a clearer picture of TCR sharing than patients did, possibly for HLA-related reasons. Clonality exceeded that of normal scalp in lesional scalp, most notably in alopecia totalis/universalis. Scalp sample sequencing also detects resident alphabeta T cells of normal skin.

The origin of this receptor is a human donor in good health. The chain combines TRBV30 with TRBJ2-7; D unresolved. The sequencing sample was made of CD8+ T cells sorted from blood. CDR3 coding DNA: TGTGCCTGGAGTGTCGGAGACTACGAGCAGTACTTC. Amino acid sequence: CAWSVGDYEQYF.